This T cell receptor beta chain comes out of a study of shared clonotypes between healthy human individuals. About this clone: Its antigen is not identified.

This CDR3 region has 16 residues. Per germline, CDR1 SGHRS and CDR2 YFSETQ. With V trimmed by 3 bases and J by 0 bases, 7 bases remained unmatched. Study results and caveats: Four donors had 4% to 5% of their naive CD4 clonotypes in common.

An assay was performed, and its level was deep. The method was immunoSEQ multiplex PCR; TCRdb's version includes in-frame clones alone and lacks a portion of them. The sample includes 2 million to 2.5 million clones, 90% to 95% seen only once; the top ten take 0.13%. The sequence was obtained from a man younger than 35 in good health. The rearrangement uses TRBV5-1 and TRBJ2-7; TRBD2 aligns across 9 bases. The specimen sequenced was naive CD4+ T cells sorted from blood. Noted subset: CD45RA+ positively selected. The CDR3 bases are TGCGCCAGCAGCTCCCAACTAGCGGGCCCCTCCTACGAGCAGTACTTC. Translated: CASSSQLAGPSYEQYF.